This T cell receptor beta chain was captured in a study of T cell changes during pregnancy in multiple sclerosis. Assay: immunoSEQ multiplex PCR; the TCRdb copy retains only in-frame clones and omits some. Here the sample spans nearly 60,000 clones, about 89% being singletons. V dropped 4 bases and J dropped 6; count of bases not matched to a gene: 12. CDR3 size: 17 residues. Germline V CDR1 and CDR2: LNHDA, SQIVND (reference sequence). The sequencing here drew on CD4+ T cells from peripheral blood mononuclear cells, taken after pregnancy. This sequence joins TRBV19 and TRBJ1-6, with 7 positions matching TRBD1. The clonotype was recovered from a female donor in good health, enrolled as a control in a pregnancy study. For the CDR3, the DNA is TGTGCCAGTAGTACACAGAGACAGGGCTCCCCTAATTCACCCCTCCACTTT. It yields the protein CASSTQRQGSPNSPLHF.